The 27 T cell receptor beta chains in this list originate from one sample, sequenced in a study of CD4 T cells in relation to SARS-CoV-2 and coronaviruses. Unexposed donor CD4+ T cells date from about 2010-2019, before the COVID-19 pandemic. The cells were cultured for 9 to 11 days before CD4+ T cells were isolated. This table comes from immunoSEQ multiplex PCR, and its TCRdb copy is limited to in-frame clones, with some not included. Of more than 25,000 clones listed, roughly 73% were seen once; the top ten hold roughly 21%. These receptors are not linked to any known antigen. Material for sequencing was CD4+ T cells from PBMCs, cultured in vitro. Receptors were obtained from a human donor in good health.

This rearrangement joins TRBV29-1 to TRBJ2-1; 8 nucleotides align to TRBD1. The V gene end was trimmed by 7 bases and the J gene end by 6 bases; junction bases not matched to a gene: 11. CDR3 size: 14 residues. Germline CDR1 SQVTM, CDR2 ANQGSEA. The CDR3 is CSGKTGVLSNEQFF. The CDR3 DNA reads as TGCAGCGGGAAGACAGGGGTATTAAGCAATGAGCAGTTCTTC.

This chain uses TRBV2 with TRBJ1-1; no clear D. The CDR3 is 13 amino acids. Germline CDR1 SNHLY, CDR2 FYNNEI. Trimming cost V 7 bases and J 5 bases, with 14 bases left between them. The CDR3, as DNA: TGTGCCAGCACCCGTTCCGGCCAGACTGAAGCTTTCTTT. It specifies CASTRSGQTEAFF.

This clone was counted a single time. The rearrangement joins TRBV4-2 to TRBJ1-1, with D perhaps matching TRBD1 (6 bases). There are 16 residues in the CDR3. Germline values: CDR1 LGHNA, CDR2 YNFKEQ. The ends were cut back, 1 base at V and 0 bases at J, with 12 bases in the middle. DNA of the CDR3: TGTGCCAGCAGCCAAGTGGGGGGCCCCCTGAACACTGAAGCTTTCTTT. Amino acids: CASSQVGGPLNTEAFF.

This chain connects TRBV2 to TRBJ1-2, with 7 nucleotides matching TRBD1. The CDR3 runs 15 residues. With V trimmed by 0 bases and J by 6 bases, 7 bases remained unmatched. Per germline, CDR1 SNHLY and CDR2 FYNNEI. CDR3 in amino acids: CASSEALMTGNGYTF. The DNA of the CDR3 is TGTGCCAGCAGTGAAGCGCTTATGACAGGGAATGGCTACACCTTC. Full variable domain (missing parts from reference TRBV2 and TRBJ1-2): EPEVTQTPSHQVTQMGQEVILRCVPISNHLYFYWYRQILGQKVEFLVSFYNNEISEKSEIFDDQFSVERPDGSNFTLKIRSTKLEDSAMYFCASSEALMTGNGYTFGSGTRLTVV.

The chain employs TRBV6-5 and TRBJ2-2; 12 positions match TRBD2. CDR3 length: 16 amino acids. Germline assignment: CDR1 MNHEY and CDR2 SVGAGI. V lost 4 bases, J lost 1 base, and 1 base stayed unmatched. The CDR3 DNA reads as TGTGCCAGCAGTTTGGGACTAGCGGGGAACACCGGGGAGCTGTTTTTT. Its protein is CASSLGLAGNTGELFF.

This chain connects TRBV5-6 to TRBJ1-1; D is ambiguous. CDR1 and CDR2 (germline): SGHDT, YYEEEE. The CDR3 covers 11 residues. The V and J ends lost 2 bases and 6 bases respectively, with 5 bases between them. The CDR3 region is CASSLGPEAFF. The CDR3, as DNA: TGTGCCAGCAGCTTAGGCCCTGAAGCTTTCTTT.

The chain carries TRBV24-1 and TRBJ2-1, with 12 nucleotides matching TRBD2. V dropped 7 bases and J dropped 9; count of bases not matched to a gene: 15. Germline V gene data show CDR1 as KGHDR and CDR2 as SFDVKD. The CDR3 covers 17 residues. Here the CDR3 reads CATSAAGTSGYLSEQFF. For the CDR3, the DNA is TGTGCCACCAGCGCCGCCGGGACTAGCGGGTATTTAAGTGAGCAGTTCTTC.

The J gene is TRBJ1-1, the V gene TRBV7-2; D gene ambiguous. Looked up from germline, CDR1 is SGHTA and CDR2 is FQGNSA. This CDR3 has 16 residues. Trimming shortened V by 4 bases and J by 0 bases, and 15 bases separated the two germline ends. The CDR3 loop reads CASSSHPLKMNTEAFF. The CDR3 DNA follows: TGTGCCAGCAGCTCCCATCCCCTGAAAATGAACACTGAAGCTTTCTTT.

The chain is built from TRBV12-3 or TRBV12-4 and TRBJ1-1; TRBD1 is a possible D gene (6 bases). V was pared by 6 bases and J by 5 bases, with 13 bases between. The CDR3 sequence is 13 residues long. The CDR3 reads CASSSDRRTEAFF. The CDR3 bases are TGTGCCAGCAGCTCCGACAGGCGGACTGAAGCTTTCTTT.

This chain links TRBV2 with TRBJ1-5; the D gene is possibly TRBD1 (6 bases). The V gene's germline CDR1 is SNHLY and CDR2 FYNNEI. The CDR3 extends over 14 amino acids. The V end lost 4 bases, the J end lost 9 bases, and 16 bases lay between the germline ends. The CDR3 here is CASSGGGGRGPQHF. The CDR3, as DNA: TGTGCCAGCAGTGGAGGAGGGGGAAGAGGGCCCCAGCATTTT.

The chain combines TRBV6-1 with TRBJ1-4; the match to TRBD1 covers 9 bases. CDR1 and CDR2 from the germline V gene are MNHNS and SASEGT. V was pared by 0 bases and J by 5 bases, with 4 bases of the junction left unmatched. CDR3 length: 16 residues. CDR3 residues: CASSEAITGGNEKLFF. CDR3 sequence (DNA): TGTGCCAGCAGTGAAGCTATTACAGGGGGCAATGAAAAACTGTTTTTT.

The chain employs TRBV5-1 and TRBJ2-1; D unresolved. Trimming took off 1 base at V and 3 bases at J, with 8 bases between the two ends. CDR1 is SGHRS, CDR2 YFSETQ, per germline. This CDR3 has 14 residues. The CDR3, as DNA: TGCGCCAGCAGCTTGAGCTCCAGCTACAATGAGCAGTTCTTC. It specifies CASSLSSSYNEQFF.

This clone showed up just once. The rearrangement uses TRBV24-1 and TRBJ2-3, with TRBD1 as a possible D gene (7 bases). This CDR3 comprises 16 residues. V gave up 2 bases and J gave up 4 bases, with 15 bases separating them. Germline CDR1 KGHDR, CDR2 SFDVKD. DNA of the CDR3: TGTGCCACCAGTGATTCAGACAGGGACTTCGCAGATACGCAGTATTTT. Its translation is CATSDSDRDFADTQYF.

The V and J genes are TRBV11-2 and TRBJ2-3; D gene ambiguous. This CDR3 contains 15 residues. The germline V gene has CDR1 SGHAT and CDR2 FQNNGV. V lost 5 bases, J lost 4 bases, and 16 bases lay in between. CDR3 bases: TGTGCCAGCAGCCTCTCCTCCGGATTTGCAGATACGCAGTATTTT. It specifies CASSLSSGFADTQYF.

This clone was found a few times. A junction end diverges from the germline sequence, so it may reflect a read error. The chain combines TRBV19 with TRBJ1-5, with a possible D match to TRBD1 (6 bases). CDR3 length: 13 residues. The germline CDR1 and CDR2 sequences are LNHDA and SQIVND (reference sequence). This CDR3 reads CASISDSTQPQHF. DNA of the CDR3: TGTGCCAGTATATCGGACAGCACTCAGCCCCAGCATTTT.

The chain employs TRBV14 and TRBJ1-3; D gene uncertain. The CDR3 runs 16 residues. Trimming shortened V by 0 bases and J by 0 bases, and 9 bases separated the two germline ends. Germline values: CDR1 SGHDN, CDR2 FVKESK. The CDR3 sequence is CASSQDSAFSGNTIYF. The DNA of the CDR3 is TGTGCCAGCAGCCAAGATTCGGCCTTCTCTGGAAACACCATATATTTT.

J is TRBJ2-1 and V is TRBV6-2 or TRBV6-3, with a tentative D call TRBD2 (6 bases). V gave up 5 bases and J gave up 7 bases, with 18 bases separating them. The CDR3 runs 15 residues. The germline CDR1 and CDR2 sequences are MNHEY and SVGEGT. For the CDR3, the DNA is TGTGCCAGCAGTGACCCGGGCCCCGGGGGTAATGAGCAGTTCTTC. Translating gives CASSDPGPGGNEQFF.

This rearrangement joins TRBV19 to TRBJ2-3; D gene uncertain. Germline-derived CDR1 and CDR2 are LNHDA and SQIVND (reference sequence). This CDR3 region has 14 residues. V was pared by 5 bases and J by 0 bases, with 9 bases between. The CDR3 reads CASSSTTSTDTQYF. The DNA for the CDR3 is TGTGCCAGTAGTTCCACAACTAGCACAGATACGCAGTATTTT.

The chain has TRBV19 and TRBJ1-2, with 11 bases aligning to TRBD1. The junction had 3 bases not matched to a gene; V was cut back by 5 bases and J by 7 bases. The length of the CDR3 is 13 residues. In germline, CDR1 is LNHDA, CDR2 SQIVND (reference sequence). DNA of the CDR3: TGTGCCAGTAGTTCGGACAGGGGGCTTGGCTACACCTTC. Its protein product is CASSSDRGLGYTF.

The chain uses TRBV6-2 or TRBV6-3 and TRBJ2-7, with a weak D call TRBD1 (6 bases). This CDR3 is built from 13 residues. Germline V gene sequence: CDR1 MNHEY, CDR2 SVGEGT. The V end was cut by 1 base, the J end by 5 bases, with 9 bases between. Written as DNA, the CDR3 is TGTGCCAGCAGTTACTTCAGGGGCCACGAGCAGTACTTC. This encodes CASSYFRGHEQYF.

The chain couples TRBV11-2 to TRBJ2-5; the match to TRBD2 covers 8 bases. The ends lost 5 bases at V and 4 bases at J; junction bases unmatched: 12. The CDR3 length is 16 residues. CDR1 is SGHAT and CDR2 is FQNNGV in the germline V gene. The CDR3 loop reads CASSPSRGGVAETQYF. CDR3 in DNA: TGTGCCAGCAGCCCATCCCGGGGGGGGGTTGCAGAGACCCAGTACTTC.

This clone was detected a few times. The genes are TRBV7-3 and TRBJ1-1; D unresolved. The CDR3 loop spans 13 amino acids. The germline CDR1 and CDR2 sequences are SGHTA and FQGTGA. Trimming removed 3 bases from V and 0 bases from J, with 5 bases in between. In nucleotides, the CDR3 is TGTGCCAGCAGCTTCGGGATGAACACTGAAGCTTTCTTT. Its protein product is CASSFGMNTEAFF.

The chain recombines TRBV4-3 with TRBJ2-3, with 8 positions matching TRBD1. CDR1 and CDR2 (germline): LGHNA, YSLEER. V shed 4 bases and J 3 bases; nucleotides not matched to a gene: 9. CDR3 size: 16 residues. The CDR3 DNA sequence: TGCGCCAGCAGCCCCCTGGGACAGGTTGGGACAGATACGCAGTATTTT. Translating it yields CASSPLGQVGTDTQYF.

The chain links TRBV4-3 to TRBJ2-2, with a possible D match to TRBD2 (6 bases). V lost 4 bases and J 5 bases, leaving 11 bases between the germline ends. The CDR3 runs to 14 residues. Germline CDR1 reads LGHNA; CDR2 reads YSLEER. The CDR3 nucleotides are TGCGCCAGCAGCCCCCAGAGCGGGACCGGGGAGCTGTTTTTT. It translates to CASSPQSGTGELFF.

The rearrangement joins TRBV10-3 to TRBJ1-1; no reliable D call. V lost 2 bases and J 0 bases, leaving 16 bases between the germline ends. The CDR3 runs 17 residues. Germline V lookup: CDR1 ENHRY, CDR2 SYGVKD. In DNA, the CDR3 is TGTGCCATCAGTGAGACCCACTCGCGGGGAATGAACACTGAAGCTTTCTTT. Encoded protein: CAISETHSRGMNTEAFF.

The chain links TRBV2 to TRBJ2-7, with 11 bases lining up with TRBD2. CDR3 length equals 14 residues. Trimming took 6 bases from V and 6 from J; bases not matched to a gene: 7. Germline loops: CDR1 SNHLY, CDR2 FYNNEI. The CDR3 DNA follows: TGTGCCAGCAGGGGACTAGCGGACAGTTCCGAGCAGTACTTC. Translation: CASRGLADSSEQYF. The full variable domain, with the rest looked up from reference TRBV2 and TRBJ2-7, is EPEVTQTPSHQVTQMGQEVILRCVPISNHLYFYWYRQILGQKVEFLVSFYNNEISEKSEIFDDQFSVERPDGSNFTLKIRSTKLEDSAMYFCASRGLADSSEQYFGPGTRLTVT.

V gene TRBV3-1 (or the pseudogene TRBV3-2) combines with J gene TRBJ2-5; 9 bases fit TRBD2. The V gene's germline CDR1 is LGHDT and CDR2 YNNKEL (reference sequence). The CDR3 sequence is 17 residues long. The trim removed 4 bases at V and 3 bases at J, leaving 12 bases unmatched. CDR3 sequence reads: CASSPNFRRGGKETQYF. For the CDR3, the DNA is TGTGCCAGCAGCCCAAACTTCCGGCGGGGGGGGAAAGAGACCCAGTACTTC.